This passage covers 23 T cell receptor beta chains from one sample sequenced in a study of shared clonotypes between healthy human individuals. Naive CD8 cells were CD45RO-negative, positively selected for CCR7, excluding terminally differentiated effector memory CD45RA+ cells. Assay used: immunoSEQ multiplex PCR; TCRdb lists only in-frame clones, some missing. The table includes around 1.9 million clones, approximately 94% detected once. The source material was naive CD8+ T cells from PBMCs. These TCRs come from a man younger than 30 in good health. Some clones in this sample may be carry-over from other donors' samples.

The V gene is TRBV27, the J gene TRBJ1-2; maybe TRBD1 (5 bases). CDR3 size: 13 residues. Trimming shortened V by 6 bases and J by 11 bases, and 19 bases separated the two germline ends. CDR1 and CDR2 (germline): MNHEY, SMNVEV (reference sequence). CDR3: CASSPPRTSNYTF. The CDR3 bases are TGTGCCAGCAGCCCGCCCCGGACATCGAATTACACCTTC.

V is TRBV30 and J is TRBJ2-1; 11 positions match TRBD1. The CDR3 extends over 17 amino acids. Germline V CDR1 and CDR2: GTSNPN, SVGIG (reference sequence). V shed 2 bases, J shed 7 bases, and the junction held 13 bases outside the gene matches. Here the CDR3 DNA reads TGTGCCTGGAGTACGCGGACAGGGGGCAAGGATTGGAATGAGCAGTTCTTC. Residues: CAWSTRTGGKDWNEQFF.

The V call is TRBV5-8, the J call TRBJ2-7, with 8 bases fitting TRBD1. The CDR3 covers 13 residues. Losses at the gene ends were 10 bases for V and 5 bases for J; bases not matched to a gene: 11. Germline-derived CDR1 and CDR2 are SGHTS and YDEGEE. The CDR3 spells CAGFPGGPHEQYF. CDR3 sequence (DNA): TGTGCCGGGTTCCCAGGGGGCCCCCACGAGCAGTACTTC. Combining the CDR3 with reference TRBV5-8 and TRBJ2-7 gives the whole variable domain EAGVTQSPTHLIKTRGQQATLRCSPISGHTSVYWYQQALGLGLQFLLWYDEGEERNRGNFPPRFSGRQFPNYSSELNVNALELEDSALYLCAGFPGGPHEQYFGPGTRLTVT.

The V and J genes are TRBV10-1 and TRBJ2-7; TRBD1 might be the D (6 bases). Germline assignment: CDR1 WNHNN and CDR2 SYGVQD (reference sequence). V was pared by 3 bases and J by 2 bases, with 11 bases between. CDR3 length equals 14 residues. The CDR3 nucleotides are TGCGCCAGCAGTGACCGGGACACAGCCTACGAGCAGTACTTC. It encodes CASSDRDTAYEQYF.

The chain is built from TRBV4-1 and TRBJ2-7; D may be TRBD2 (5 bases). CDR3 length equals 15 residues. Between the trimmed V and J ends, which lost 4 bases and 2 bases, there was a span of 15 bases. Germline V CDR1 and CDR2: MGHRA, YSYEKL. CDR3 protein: CASSPQETTAYEQYF. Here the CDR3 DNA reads TGCGCCAGCAGCCCTCAAGAGACTACCGCCTACGAGCAGTACTTC.

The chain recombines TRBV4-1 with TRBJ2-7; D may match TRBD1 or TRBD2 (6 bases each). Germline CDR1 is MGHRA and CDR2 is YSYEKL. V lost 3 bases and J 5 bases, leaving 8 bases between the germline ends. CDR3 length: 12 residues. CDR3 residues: CASSHRGDEQYF. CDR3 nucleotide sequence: TGCGCCAGCAGCCATAGGGGGGACGAGCAGTACTTC.

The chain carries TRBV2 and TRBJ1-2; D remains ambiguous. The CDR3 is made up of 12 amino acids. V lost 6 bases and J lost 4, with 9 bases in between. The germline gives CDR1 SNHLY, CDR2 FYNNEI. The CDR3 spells CASRNGIYGYTF. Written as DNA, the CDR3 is TGTGCCAGCAGGAATGGGATCTATGGCTACACCTTC.

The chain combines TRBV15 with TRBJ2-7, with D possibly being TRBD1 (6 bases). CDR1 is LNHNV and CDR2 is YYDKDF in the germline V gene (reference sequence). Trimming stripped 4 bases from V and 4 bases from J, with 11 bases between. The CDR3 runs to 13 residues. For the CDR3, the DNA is TGTGCCACCAGCATGCAACAGGGTTACGAGCAGTACTTC. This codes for CATSMQQGYEQYF.

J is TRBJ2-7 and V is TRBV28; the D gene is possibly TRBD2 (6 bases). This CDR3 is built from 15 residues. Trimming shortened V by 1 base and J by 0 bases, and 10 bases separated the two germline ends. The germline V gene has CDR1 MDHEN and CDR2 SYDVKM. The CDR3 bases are TGTGCCAGCAGTTTATACGTCGGGAGCTCCTACGAGCAGTACTTC. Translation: CASSLYVGSSYEQYF.

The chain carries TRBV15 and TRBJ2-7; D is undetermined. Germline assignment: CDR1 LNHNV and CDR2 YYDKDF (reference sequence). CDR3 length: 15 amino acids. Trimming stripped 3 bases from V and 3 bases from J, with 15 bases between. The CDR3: CATSSELSVYYEQYF. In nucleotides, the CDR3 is TGTGCCACCAGCAGCGAGCTGTCGGTGTACTACGAGCAGTACTTC.

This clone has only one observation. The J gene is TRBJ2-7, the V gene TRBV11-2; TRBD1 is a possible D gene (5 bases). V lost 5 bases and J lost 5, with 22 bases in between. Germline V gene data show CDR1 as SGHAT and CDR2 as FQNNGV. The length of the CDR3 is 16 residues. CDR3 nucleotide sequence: TGTGCCAGCAGCACCCGGAGTTTTAGGGGTTTCCACGAGCAGTACTTC. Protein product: CASSTRSFRGFHEQYF.

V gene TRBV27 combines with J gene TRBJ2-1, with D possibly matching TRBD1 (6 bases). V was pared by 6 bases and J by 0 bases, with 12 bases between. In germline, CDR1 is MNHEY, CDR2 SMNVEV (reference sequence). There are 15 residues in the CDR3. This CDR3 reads CASSLDRISYNEQFF. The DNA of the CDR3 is TGTGCCAGCAGCCTCGACAGGATCTCCTACAATGAGCAGTTCTTC.

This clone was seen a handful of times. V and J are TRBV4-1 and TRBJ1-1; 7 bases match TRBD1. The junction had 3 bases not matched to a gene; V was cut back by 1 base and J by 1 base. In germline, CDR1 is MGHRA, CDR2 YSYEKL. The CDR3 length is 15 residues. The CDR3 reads CASSQVRGRNTEAFF. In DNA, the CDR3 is TGCGCCAGCAGCCAAGTGAGGGGGCGGAACACTGAAGCTTTCTTT.

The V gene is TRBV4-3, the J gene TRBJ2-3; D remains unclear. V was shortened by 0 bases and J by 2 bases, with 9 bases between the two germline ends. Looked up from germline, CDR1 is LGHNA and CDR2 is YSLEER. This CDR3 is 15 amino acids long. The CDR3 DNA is TGCGCCAGCAGCCAAGATCCACAATACACAGATACGCAGTATTTT. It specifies CASSQDPQYTDTQYF.

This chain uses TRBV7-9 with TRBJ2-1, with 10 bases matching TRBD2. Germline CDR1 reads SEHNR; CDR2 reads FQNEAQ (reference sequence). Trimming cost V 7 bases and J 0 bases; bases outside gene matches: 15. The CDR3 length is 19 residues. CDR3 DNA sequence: TGTGCCAGCACCAATGGGCGGCAGTCTAGCGGGAGCTCCTACAATGAGCAGTTCTTC. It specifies CASTNGRQSSGSSYNEQFF.

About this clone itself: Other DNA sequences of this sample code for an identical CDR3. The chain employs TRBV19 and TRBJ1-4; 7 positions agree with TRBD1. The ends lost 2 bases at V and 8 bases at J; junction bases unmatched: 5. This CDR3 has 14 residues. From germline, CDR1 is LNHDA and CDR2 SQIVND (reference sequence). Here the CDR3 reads CASSIRDRGEKLFF. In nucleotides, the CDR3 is TGTGCCAGTAGTATACGGGACAGAGGAGAAAAACTGTTTTTT.

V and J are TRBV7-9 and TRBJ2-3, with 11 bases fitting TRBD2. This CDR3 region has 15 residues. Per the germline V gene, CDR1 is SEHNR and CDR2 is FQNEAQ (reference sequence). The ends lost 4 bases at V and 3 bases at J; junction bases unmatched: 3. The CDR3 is CASSYRTSGTDTQYF. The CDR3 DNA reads TGTGCCAGCAGCTACCGGACTAGCGGGACAGATACGCAGTATTTT.

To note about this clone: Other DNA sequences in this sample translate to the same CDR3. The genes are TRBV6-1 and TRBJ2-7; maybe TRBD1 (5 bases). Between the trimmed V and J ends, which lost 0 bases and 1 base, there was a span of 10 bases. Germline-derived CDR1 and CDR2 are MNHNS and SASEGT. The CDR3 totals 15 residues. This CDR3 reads CASSEARTGSYEQYF. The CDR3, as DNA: TGTGCCAGCAGTGAAGCGCGAACAGGATCCTACGAGCAGTACTTC.

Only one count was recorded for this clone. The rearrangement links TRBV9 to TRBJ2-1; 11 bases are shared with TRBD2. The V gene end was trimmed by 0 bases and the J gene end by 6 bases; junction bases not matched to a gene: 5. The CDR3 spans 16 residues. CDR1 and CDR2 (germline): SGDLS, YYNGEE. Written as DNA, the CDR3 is TGTGCCAGCAGCGTAGTATTACTAGCGGGAGTCAATGAGCAGTTCTTC. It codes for CASSVVLLAGVNEQFF.

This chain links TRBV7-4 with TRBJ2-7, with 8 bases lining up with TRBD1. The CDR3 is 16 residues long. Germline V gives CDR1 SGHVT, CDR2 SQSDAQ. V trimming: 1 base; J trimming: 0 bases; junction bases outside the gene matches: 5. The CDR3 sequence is CASSLGTGYPSYEQYF. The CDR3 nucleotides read TGTGCCAGCAGCTTAGGGACAGGGTACCCCTCCTACGAGCAGTACTTC.

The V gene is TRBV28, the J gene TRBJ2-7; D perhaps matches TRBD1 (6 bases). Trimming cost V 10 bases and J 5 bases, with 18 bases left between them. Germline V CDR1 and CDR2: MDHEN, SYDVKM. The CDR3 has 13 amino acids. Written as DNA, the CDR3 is TGTGCCACCGCTCTGGCAGGGGACGACGAGCAGTACTTC. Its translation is CATALAGDDEQYF.

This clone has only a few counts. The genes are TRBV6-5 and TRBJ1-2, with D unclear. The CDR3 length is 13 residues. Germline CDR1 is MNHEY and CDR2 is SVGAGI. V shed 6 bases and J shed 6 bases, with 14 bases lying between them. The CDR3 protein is CASRGMTGDGYTF. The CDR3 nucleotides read TGTGCCAGCAGGGGGATGACTGGGGATGGCTACACCTTC.

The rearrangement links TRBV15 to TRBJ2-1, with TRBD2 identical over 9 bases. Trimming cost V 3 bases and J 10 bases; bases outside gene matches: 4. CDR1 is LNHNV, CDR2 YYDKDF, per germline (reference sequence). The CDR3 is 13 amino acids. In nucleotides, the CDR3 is TGTGCCACCAGCAGCCGTAGCGGGAGAGAGCAGTTCTTC. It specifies CATSSRSGREQFF.